These T cell receptor beta chains were read from a single sample in a study of OX40 agonist ivuxolimab in advanced cancers. Generated by immunoSEQ multiplex PCR, the TCRdb table keeps only in-frame clones and is missing some. The sample includes some 120,000 clones, around 90% of them seen just once. The source material was CD4+ or CD8+ T cells sorted from blood, sampled in a trial of the OX40 agonist ivuxolimab. Receptor source: an adult with an advanced solid tumor such as melanoma, head and neck, liver or kidney cancer. The CDR3 runs from the conserved cysteine through the conserved F or W. D genes are given only for firm matches. Expanded clones get a size class; other rows say once, few or many, or leave the size out.

>TRBJ2-2|once|TRBD1|TRBV6-5
TGTGCCAGCAGCCCGACAGGGTTCGCCGGGGAGCTGTTTTTT
CASSPTGFAGELFF
>TRBJ2-3|.|TRBD2|TRBV2
TGTGCCAGCATGGAGCGGGAGTTGACAGATACGCAGTATTTT
CASMERELTDTQYF
>TRBJ2-3|.|.|TRBV21-1
TGTGCCAGCAGCTCCCGGGATTTAGCTAAAGATACGCAGTATTTT
CASSSRDLAKDTQYF
>TRBJ2-7|.|.|TRBV6-1
TGTGCCAGCAGTGGGTTATACGAGCAGTACTTC
CASSGLYEQYF
>TRBJ2-1|.|TRBD2|TRBV5-1
TGCGCCAGCAGCCAGTCAGCGGGAGTCTACGTTGCTGAGCAGTTCTTC
CASSQSAGVYVAEQFF
>TRBJ1-1|.|.|TRBV5-1
TGCGCCAGCAGCGTAGGACAGTCCTTGAACACTGAAGCTTTCTTT
CASSVGQSLNTEAFF
>TRBJ1-2|.|TRBD1|TRBV28
TGTGCCAGCAGTCGAGGACAGGGAAACTATGGCTACACCTTC
CASSRGQGNYGYTF
>TRBJ2-1|.|.|TRBV18
TGTGCCAGCTCACTCTACGTGGGGGGAACGGGATGGGATGAGCAGTTCTTC
CASSLYVGGTGWDEQFF
>TRBJ2-3|.|TRBD1|TRBV18
TGTGCCAGCTCACCTAGGGACAGGGTGTGGGATACGCAGTATTTT
CASSPRDRVWDTQYF
>TRBJ2-7|.|.|TRBV19
TGTGCCAGTAGTACGCGGGGCTTAATACCACCCTACGAGCAGTACTTC
CASSTRGLIPPYEQYF
>TRBJ2-2|.|.|TRBV5-1
TGCGCCAGCAGCATAGCTAGCCGTCCGGACACCGGGGAGCTGTTTTTT
CASSIASRPDTGELFF
>TRBJ2-7|.|.|TRBV4-3
TGCGCCAGCAGCCAAGAAGTTCGTCGACAGAGCTACGAGCAGTACTTC
CASSQEVRRQSYEQYF
>TRBJ2-7|.|TRBD1|TRBV7-3
TGTGCCAGCAGCATCGGACAGGGGCACTACGAGCAGTACTTC
CASSIGQGHYEQYF
>TRBJ1-5|.|TRBD1|TRBV12-5
TGTGCTAGTGGTTTGTTCCTGGGACAGGGGCTCGATCAGCCCCAGCATTTT
CASGLFLGQGLDQPQHF
>TRBJ1-1|.|.|TRBV7-9
TGTGCCAGCAGCCGGGGACGGCTGAACACTGAAGCTTTCTTT
CASSRGRLNTEAFF
>TRBJ1-1|.|TRBD1|TRBV5-1
TGCGCCAGCAGCTTCAGTCTCAGGACAGGGATAAACCCTGAAGCTTTCTTT
CASSFSLRTGINPEAFF
>TRBJ2-5|.|.|TRBV6-5
TGTGCCAGCAGTCAGTATCCAGGGTTACAAGAGACCCAGTACTTC
CASSQYPGLQETQYF
>TRBJ1-1|once|.|TRBV7-2
TGTGCCAGCAGCTTATTCAACACTGAAGCTTTCTTT
CASSLFNTEAFF
>TRBJ2-3|.|.|TRBV28
TGTGCCAGCAGTCCAGACTTGGGCATCACAGATACGCAGTATTTT
CASSPDLGITDTQYF
>TRBJ1-1|.|TRBD1|TRBV11-2
TGTGCCAGCAGCCTATTACAGGGGGCAGGTGAAGCTTTCTTT
CASSLLQGAGEAFF
>TRBJ2-2|.|.|TRBV14
TGTGCCAGCAGCTCCTTTTCTCAGAACACCGGGGAGCTGTTTTTT
CASSSFSQNTGELFF
>TRBJ1-5|few|.|TRBV9
TGTGCCAGCAGCGTAGGTCCGGAGGGTCAGCCCCAGCATTTT
CASSVGPEGQPQHF
>TRBJ2-5|.|TRBD2|TRBV4-2
TGTGCCAGCAGCCAAGATCTTGGGGGAGGGGAGACCCAGTACTTC
CASSQDLGGGETQYF
>TRBJ2-1|.|.|TRBV10-1
TGCGCCAGCAGTGCTCGTACAGGGATGTATAAGGACAATGAGCAGTTCTTC
CASSARTGMYKDNEQFF
>TRBJ1-1|few|TRBD1|TRBV7-3
TGTGCCAGCAGCTATCAGGGGGCTGAAGCTTTCTTT
CASSYQGAEAFF
>TRBJ2-3|once|.|TRBV5-1
TGCGCCAGCAGCTTGGAAGGGGGAGCGTACACAGATACGCAGTATTTT
CASSLEGGAYTDTQYF
>TRBJ2-2|.|.|TRBV19
TGTGCCAGTAGTATACCAGCCTACACCGGGGAGCTGTTTTTT
CASSIPAYTGELFF
>TRBJ1-3|.|.|TRBV5-8
TGTGCCAGTGCATTAGGGACCATCGGGTCTGGAAACACCATATATTTT
CASALGTIGSGNTIYF
>TRBJ1-4|.|.|TRBV5-5
TGTGCCAGCAGCTTTGGGGGGGCGACTAATGAAAAACTGTTTTTT
CASSFGGATNEKLFF
>TRBJ1-2|.|.|TRBV2
TGTGCCAGCAGTGCAGAGAACTATGGCTACACCTTC
CASSAENYGYTF
>TRBJ2-5|.|TRBD2|TRBV4-3
TGCGCCAGCAGCCGAGATAGCGGGAGTTCGGAGACCCAGTACTTC
CASSRDSGSSETQYF
>TRBJ2-3|.|.|TRBV7-2
TGTGCCAGCAGCTTAGGTTGGGGTGGAGATACGCAGTATTTT
CASSLGWGGDTQYF
>TRBJ1-1|.|.|TRBV19
TGTGCCAGTAGTACGTCCTTGAGGAAGGGTCGCGCTGAAGCTTTCTTT
CASSTSLRKGRAEAFF
>TRBJ1-2|.|TRBD1|TRBV7-2
TGTGCCAGCAGCCCTGGACAGGGGGGAAGCTACACCTTC
CASSPGQGGSYTF
>TRBJ1-5|.|.|TRBV2
TGTGCCAGCAGAAGAAATAGCAATCAGCCCCAGCATTTT
CASRRNSNQPQHF
>TRBJ2-1|.|.|TRBV29-1
TGCAGCGTTGAGCCCGGAAGCGCCAGCTCCTACAATGAGCAGTTCTTC
CSVEPGSASSYNEQFF
>TRBJ2-3|.|TRBD2|TRBV6-4
TGTGCCAGCAGTGACTCTACGGGACTAGCCTCAGATACGCAGTATTTT
CASSDSTGLASDTQYF
>TRBJ1-5|.|.|TRBV6-5
TGTGCCAGCAGTTACACGGGACATGAGCCCCAGCATTTT
CASSYTGHEPQHF
>TRBJ2-5|.|TRBD1|TRBV2
TGTGCCAGCAGTAAGGAAGCGTGGACAGGCCAAGAGACCCAGTACTTC
CASSKEAWTGQETQYF
>TRBJ1-3|.|.|TRBV28
TGTGCCAGCAGGGAGGGGGGCAATACTGGAAACACCATATATTTT
CASREGGNTGNTIYF
>TRBJ2-2|once|TRBD1|TRBV11-2
TGTGCCAGCAGCTGGCCGGGACAGGGGAACACCGGGGAGCTGTTTTTT
CASSWPGQGNTGELFF
>TRBJ1-1|.|TRBD1|TRBV29-1
TGCAGCGTTGACCACAGGGGGCGTACTGAAGCTTTCTTT
CSVDHRGRTEAFF
>TRBJ2-2|.|TRBD1|TRBV5-1
TGCGCCAGCAGCCCACTGGACAGGGGAAAAGGAAGGACCGGGGAGCTGTTTTTT
CASSPLDRGKGRTGELFF
>TRBJ1-4|.|.|TRBV4-3
TGCGCCAGCAGCCAAGACGCCAGGCGATATGAAAAACTGTTTTTT
CASSQDARRYEKLFF
>TRBJ2-3|.|TRBD1|TRBV30
TGTGCCTGGGCCCAGGGGGGCACAGATACGCAGTATTTT
CAWAQGGTDTQYF
>TRBJ1-1|.|.|TRBV15
TGTGCCACCAGCAGAGTTGGGGGAACTGAAGCTTTCTTT
CATSRVGGTEAFF
>TRBJ2-2|.|.|TRBV5-1
TGCGCCAGCTCACCGAGGGGGGGGAACACCGGGGAGCTGTTTTTT
CASSPRGGNTGELFF